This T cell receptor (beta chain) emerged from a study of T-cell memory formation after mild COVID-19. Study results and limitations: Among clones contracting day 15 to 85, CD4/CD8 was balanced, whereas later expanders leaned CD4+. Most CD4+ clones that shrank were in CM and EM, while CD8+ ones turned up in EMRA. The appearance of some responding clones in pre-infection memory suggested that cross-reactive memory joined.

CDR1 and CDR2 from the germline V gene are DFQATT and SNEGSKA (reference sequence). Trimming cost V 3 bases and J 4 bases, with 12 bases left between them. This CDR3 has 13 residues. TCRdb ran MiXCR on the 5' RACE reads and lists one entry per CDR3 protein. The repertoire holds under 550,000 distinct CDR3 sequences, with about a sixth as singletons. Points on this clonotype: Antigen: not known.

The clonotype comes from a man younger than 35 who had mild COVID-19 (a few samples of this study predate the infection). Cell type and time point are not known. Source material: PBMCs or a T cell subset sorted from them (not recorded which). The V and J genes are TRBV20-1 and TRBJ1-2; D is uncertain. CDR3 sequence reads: CSASEGSTYGYTF. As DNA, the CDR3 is TGCAGTGCTAGTGAAGGGTCAACCTATGGCTACACCTTC.